This TCR beta chain was found in a study of CD8 T cells in ankylosing spondylitis (dated by TCRdb to about 2017). For context, the study as a whole: The study set out to find disease-linked TCR variants by profiling T cell receptor beta repertoires in ankylosing spondylitis patients and healthy donors. Peripheral blood was sampled, and synovial fluid was also collected from ankylosing spondylitis patients. In total, the full study cohort was made up of roughly 100 healthy donors and 20 to 25 ankylosing spondylitis patients.

This clonotype was detected many times. No antigen is known for it. Base qualities are missing; no much larger clone stands one base away. The instrument given in TCRdb is Illumina HiSeq 2500. Quantitative 5'-RACE with molecular barcodes was used to prepare TCR beta libraries. Per the original workflow: A new computational method, built on a probabilistic model of VDJ rearrangement, was used to identify disease-linked TCR variants. The public reads were reanalyzed by TCRdb: fastp trimming at Q25, MiXCR alignment, in-frame beta chains only. All rows with the same CDR3 protein become a single entry with the most common DNA and genes. TCRdb, not the original authors, processed these V and J calls. A total of 100,000 to 150,000 distinct CDR3 sequences appear in this sample, around 7% of them only once. The leading ten clones occupy 10% to 15% of the sample. General study outcomes and caveats: Some motif variants had previously been reported in the synovial fluid and blood of reactive arthritis patients, which suggests shared mechanisms of disease initiation. Significant enrichment of the disease-linked clones was reported in matched synovial fluid samples from ankylosing spondylitis patients. In peripheral blood, the disease-linked clones were found at relatively low frequencies and had a CD8+ phenotype. A TCR beta motif of about 8 highly homologous amino acid variants appeared characteristic of blood from ankylosing spondylitis patients.

V is pared back by 5 bases and J by 8 bases, with 13 bases lying between the germline termini. The CDR3 runs 13 amino acids, cysteine and phenylalanine included. This entry keeps only the CDR3 DNA: 39 bases, framed from base 1. In this chain, TRBV12-3 or TRBV12-4 is recombined with TRBJ2-4; TRBD2 is a possible D gene, resting on 5 matching bases. The sequenced sample consisted of blood, either unsorted or a sorted T cell fraction (not recorded which). The source of this sequence is a male donor with ankylosing spondylitis or in good health (not recorded which). The bases are TGTGCCAGCAGTCCCTACCTGGGAGACATTCAGTACTTC. Translation gives CASSPYLGDIQYF.